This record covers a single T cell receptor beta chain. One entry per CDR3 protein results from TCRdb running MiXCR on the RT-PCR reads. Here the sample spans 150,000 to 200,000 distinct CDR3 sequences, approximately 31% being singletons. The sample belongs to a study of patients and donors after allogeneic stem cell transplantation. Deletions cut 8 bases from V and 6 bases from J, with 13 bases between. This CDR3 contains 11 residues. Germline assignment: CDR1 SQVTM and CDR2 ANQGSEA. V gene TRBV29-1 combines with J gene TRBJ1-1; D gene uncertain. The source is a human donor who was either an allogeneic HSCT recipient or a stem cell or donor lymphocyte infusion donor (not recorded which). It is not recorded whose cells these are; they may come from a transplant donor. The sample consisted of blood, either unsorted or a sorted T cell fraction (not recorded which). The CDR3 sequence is CSHLKGSEAFF. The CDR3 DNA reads TGCAGCCACTTGAAAGGATCTGAAGCTTTCTTT.